The T cell receptor beta chain described here comes from a study of T-cell memory formation after mild COVID-19. Study-wide findings and caveats: Contracting clones from day 15 to 85 showed balanced CD4/CD8; later expanders favored CD4+.

Concerning this clonotype itself: Its target is unknown.

Researchers used 5'RACE with constant-segment primers to make TCR alpha and TCR beta cDNA libraries that carry sample barcodes and UMIs. Via MiXCR, TCRdb re-called the 5' RACE reads, giving one row per CDR3 protein. The sample includes approximately 400,000 distinct CDR3 sequences, approximately 24% of them seen just once. The CDR3 has 13 residues. CDR1 SGDLS and CDR2 YYNGEE come from the germline V gene. V was cut by 4 bases and J by 5 bases, with 10 bases left in between. The rearrangement uses TRBV9 and TRBJ1-5, with TRBD1 as a possible D gene (5 bases). The sample consisted of PBMCs or a T cell subset sorted from them (not recorded which). The clonotype originates from an adult woman who had mild COVID-19 (a few samples of this study predate the infection). Cell type and time point are not known. The CDR3 coding sequence is TGTGCCAGCAGCTCCAGGGACCATCAGCCCCAGCATTTT. This sequence encodes CASSSRDHQPQHF.